The source of this TCR beta chain is a study of cytomegalovirus exposure and HLA in healthy donors. Both 60 Vbeta primers and 13 Jbeta primers went into the PCR. The table came from immunoSEQ multiplex PCR; TCRdb's copy has only in-frame clones and leaves some out. The sample totals about 110,000 clones. Losses at the gene ends were 7 bases for V and 2 bases for J; bases not matched to a gene: 5. CDR3 length: 13 amino acids. The germline CDR1 and CDR2 sequences are SQVTM and ANQGSEA. On this clone: Its antigen remains unidentified.

Findings of the study overall: In a later analysis, HLA-associated beta chains showed higher expansion and lower generation probabilities than comparable chains. In a later analysis, TCR beta V- and J-gene trimming was associated with a missense DCLRE1C variant. It was reported in a later analysis that an Asian-associated ancestry cluster showed fewer N-insertions than the approximately 700-donor mean. According to reports, the classifier identified cytomegalovirus status with high specificity and sensitivity.

This sequence joins TRBV29-1 and TRBJ2-1; 7 positions match TRBD2. This clonotype was obtained from a middle-aged man in good health and CMV-seropositive. Material: PBMCs. The CDR3 coding sequence is TGCAGCGAATCAGCGGGAACCTACAATGAGCAGTTCTTC. Amino acid sequence: CSESAGTYNEQFF.